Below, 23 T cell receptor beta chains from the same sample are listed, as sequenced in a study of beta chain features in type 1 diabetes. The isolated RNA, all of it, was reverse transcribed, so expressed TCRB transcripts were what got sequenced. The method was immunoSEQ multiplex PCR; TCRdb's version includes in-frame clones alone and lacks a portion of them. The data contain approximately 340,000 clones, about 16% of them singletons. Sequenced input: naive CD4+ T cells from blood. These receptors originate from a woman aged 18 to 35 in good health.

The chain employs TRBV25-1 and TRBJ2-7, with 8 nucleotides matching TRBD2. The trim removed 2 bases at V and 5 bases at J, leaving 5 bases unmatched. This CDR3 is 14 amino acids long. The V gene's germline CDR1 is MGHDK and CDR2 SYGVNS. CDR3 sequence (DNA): TGTGCCAGCAGTGAACTAGCGGGCCCCCACGAGCAGTACTTC. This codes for CASSELAGPHEQYF.

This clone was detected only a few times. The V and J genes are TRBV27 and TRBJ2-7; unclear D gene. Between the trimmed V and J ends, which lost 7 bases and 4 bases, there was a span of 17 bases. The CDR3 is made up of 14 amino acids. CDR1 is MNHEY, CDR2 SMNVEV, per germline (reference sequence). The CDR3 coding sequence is TGTGCCAGCACCCCGCGGCGAGGATATTACGAGCAGTACTTC. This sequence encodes CASTPRRGYYEQYF.

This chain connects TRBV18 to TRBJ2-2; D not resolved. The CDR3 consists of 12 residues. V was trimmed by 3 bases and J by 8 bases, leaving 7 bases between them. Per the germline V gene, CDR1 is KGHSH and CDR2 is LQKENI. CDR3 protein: CASSPMTGELFF. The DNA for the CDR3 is TGTGCCAGCTCACCGATGACAGGGGAGCTGTTTTTT.

The CDR3 DNA reads as TGTGCCAGTAAGTTGAGACATCGGAACACTGAAGCTTTCTTT. This sequence encodes CASKLRHRNTEAFF. The rearrangement joins TRBV19 to TRBJ1-1; D gene ambiguous. The V end lost 7 bases, the J end lost 1 base, and 13 bases lay between the germline ends. Per germline, CDR1 LNHDA and CDR2 SQIVND (reference sequence). The CDR3 contains 14 residues. Drawing the rest from reference TRBV19 and TRBJ1-1, the complete variable domain is DGGITQSPKYLFRKEGQNVTLSCEQNLNHDAMYWYRQDPGQGLRLIYYSQIVNDFQKGDIAEGYSVSREKKESFPLTVTSAQKNPTAFYLCASKLRHRNTEAFFGQGTRLTVV.

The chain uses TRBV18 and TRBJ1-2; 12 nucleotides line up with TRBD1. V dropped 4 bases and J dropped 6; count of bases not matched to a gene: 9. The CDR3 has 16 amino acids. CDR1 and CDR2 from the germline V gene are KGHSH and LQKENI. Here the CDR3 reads CASSLGSGQGAHGYTF. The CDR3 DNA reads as TGTGCCAGCTCACTGGGATCGGGACAGGGGGCGCATGGCTACACCTTC. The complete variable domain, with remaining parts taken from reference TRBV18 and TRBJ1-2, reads NAGVMQNPRHLVRRRGQEARLRCSPMKGHSHVYWYRQLPEEGLKFMVYLQKENIIDESGMPKERFSAEFPKEGPSILRIQQVVRGDSAAYFCASSLGSGQGAHGYTFGSGTRLTVV.

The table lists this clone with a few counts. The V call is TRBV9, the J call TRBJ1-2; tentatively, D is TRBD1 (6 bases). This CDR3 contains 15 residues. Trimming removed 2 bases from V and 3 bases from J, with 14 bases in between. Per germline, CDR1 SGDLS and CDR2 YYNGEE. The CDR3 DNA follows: TGTGCCAGCAGCGTCGCCGGGACAAGTTACTATGGCTACACCTTC. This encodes CASSVAGTSYYGYTF.

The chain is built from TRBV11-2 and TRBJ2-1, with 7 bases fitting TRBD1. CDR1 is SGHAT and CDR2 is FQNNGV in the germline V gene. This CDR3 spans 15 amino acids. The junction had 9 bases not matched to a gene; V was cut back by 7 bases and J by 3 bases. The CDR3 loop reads CASTDRTGSYNEQFF. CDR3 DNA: TGTGCCAGCACCGATCGGACAGGTAGCTACAATGAGCAGTTCTTC.

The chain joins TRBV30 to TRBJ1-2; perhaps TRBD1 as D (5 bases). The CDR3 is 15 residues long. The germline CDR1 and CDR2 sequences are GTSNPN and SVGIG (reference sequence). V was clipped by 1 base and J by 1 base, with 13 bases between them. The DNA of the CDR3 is TGTGCCTGGAGTGCGCCCGGAGGGGATAACTATGGCTACACCTTC. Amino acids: CAWSAPGGDNYGYTF.

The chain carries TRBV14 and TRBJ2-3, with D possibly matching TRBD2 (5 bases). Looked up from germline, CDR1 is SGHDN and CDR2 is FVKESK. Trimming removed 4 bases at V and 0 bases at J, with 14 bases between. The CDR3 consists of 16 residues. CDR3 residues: CASSPLGGLSTDTQYF. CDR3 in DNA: TGTGCCAGCAGCCCCCTGGGCGGACTTAGCACAGATACGCAGTATTTT.

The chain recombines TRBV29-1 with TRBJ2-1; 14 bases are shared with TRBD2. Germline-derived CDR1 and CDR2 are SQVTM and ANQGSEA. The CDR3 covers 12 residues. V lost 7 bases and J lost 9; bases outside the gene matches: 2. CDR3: CSAGTSGGEQFF. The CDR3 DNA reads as TGCAGCGCCGGGACTAGCGGGGGTGAGCAGTTCTTC.

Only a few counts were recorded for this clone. Here the CDR3 reads CASTRAGGQETQYF. CDR3 coding DNA: TGTGCCAGTACCCGAGCGGGAGGGCAAGAGACCCAGTACTTC. The J gene is TRBJ2-5, the V gene TRBV19, with 10 bases that match TRBD2. Unmatched junction bases numbered 4, after V lost 7 bases and J lost 2 bases. Germline CDR1 and CDR2: LNHDA and SQIVND (reference sequence). The CDR3 length is 14 residues.

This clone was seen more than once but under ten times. This CDR3 reads CASSPRDSRSYEQYF. The CDR3 region has the DNA TGCGCCAGCAGCCCCCGGGACTCCCGCTCCTACGAGCAGTACTTC. V and J are TRBV5-1 and TRBJ2-7, with D possibly being TRBD2 (6 bases). In germline, CDR1 is SGHRS, CDR2 YFSETQ. This CDR3 has 15 amino acids. V shed 4 bases and J shed 0 bases, with 14 bases lying between them.

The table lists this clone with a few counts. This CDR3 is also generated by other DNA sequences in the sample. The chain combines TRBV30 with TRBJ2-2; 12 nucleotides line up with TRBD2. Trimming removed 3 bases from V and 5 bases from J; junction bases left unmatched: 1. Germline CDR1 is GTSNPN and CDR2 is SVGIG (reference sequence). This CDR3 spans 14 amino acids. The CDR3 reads CAWRLAGGTGELFF. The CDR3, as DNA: TGTGCCTGGAGACTAGCGGGAGGTACCGGGGAGCTGTTTTTT.

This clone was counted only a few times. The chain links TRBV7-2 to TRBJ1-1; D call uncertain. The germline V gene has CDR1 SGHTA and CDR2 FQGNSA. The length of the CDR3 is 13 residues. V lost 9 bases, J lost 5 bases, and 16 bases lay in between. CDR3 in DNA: TGTGCCAGTACCTTGGGGAGAGAAACTGAAGCTTTCTTT. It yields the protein CASTLGRETEAFF.

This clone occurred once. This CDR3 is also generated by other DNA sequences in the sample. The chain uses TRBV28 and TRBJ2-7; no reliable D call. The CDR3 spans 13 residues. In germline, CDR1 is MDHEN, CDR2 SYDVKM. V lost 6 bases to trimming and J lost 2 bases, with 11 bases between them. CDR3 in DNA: TGTGCCAGCAGCCGTGGCCGGGCCTACGAGCAGTACTTC. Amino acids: CASSRGRAYEQYF.

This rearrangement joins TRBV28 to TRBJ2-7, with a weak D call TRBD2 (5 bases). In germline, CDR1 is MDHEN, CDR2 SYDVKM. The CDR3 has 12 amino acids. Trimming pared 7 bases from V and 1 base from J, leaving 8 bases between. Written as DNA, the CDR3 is TGTGCCAGCATTCGGGGATCCTACGAGCAGTACTTC. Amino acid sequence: CASIRGSYEQYF.

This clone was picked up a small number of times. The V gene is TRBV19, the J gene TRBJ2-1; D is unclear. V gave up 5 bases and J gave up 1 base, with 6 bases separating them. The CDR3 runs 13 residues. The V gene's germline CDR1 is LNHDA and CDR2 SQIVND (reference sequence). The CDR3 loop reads CASSRRSYNEQFF. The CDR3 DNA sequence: TGTGCCAGTAGTCGGAGATCCTACAATGAGCAGTTCTTC.

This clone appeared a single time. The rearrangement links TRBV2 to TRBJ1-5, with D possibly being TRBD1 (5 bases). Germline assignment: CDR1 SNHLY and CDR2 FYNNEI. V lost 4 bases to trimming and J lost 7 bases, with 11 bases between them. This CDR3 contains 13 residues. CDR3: CASSGLGVQPQHF. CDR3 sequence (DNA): TGTGCCAGCAGTGGTTTAGGGGTCCAGCCCCAGCATTTT.

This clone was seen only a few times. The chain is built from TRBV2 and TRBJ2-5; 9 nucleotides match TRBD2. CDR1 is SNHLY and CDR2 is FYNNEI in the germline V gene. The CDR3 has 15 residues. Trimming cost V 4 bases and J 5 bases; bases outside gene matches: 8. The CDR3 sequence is CASSGWGLAWETQYF. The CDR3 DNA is TGTGCCAGCAGTGGCTGGGGACTAGCCTGGGAGACCCAGTACTTC.

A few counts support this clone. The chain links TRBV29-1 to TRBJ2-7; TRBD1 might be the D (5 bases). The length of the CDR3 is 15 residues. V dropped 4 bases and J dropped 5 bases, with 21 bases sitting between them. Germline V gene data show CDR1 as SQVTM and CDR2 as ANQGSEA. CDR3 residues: CSVALLGTGKNEQYF. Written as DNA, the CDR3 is TGCAGCGTTGCCCTCCTTGGCACAGGAAAGAACGAGCAGTACTTC.

CDR3 coding DNA: TGTGCCAGCAACGTAGCGGGGAGCTCCTACAATGAGCAGTTCTTC. This gives the protein CASNVAGSSYNEQFF. This chain links TRBV6-1 with TRBJ2-1; TRBD2 matches at 8 bases. The CDR3 extends over 15 amino acids. The V and J ends lost 7 bases and 0 bases, in that order; junction bases with no gene match: 5. Germline assignment: CDR1 MNHNS and CDR2 SASEGT.

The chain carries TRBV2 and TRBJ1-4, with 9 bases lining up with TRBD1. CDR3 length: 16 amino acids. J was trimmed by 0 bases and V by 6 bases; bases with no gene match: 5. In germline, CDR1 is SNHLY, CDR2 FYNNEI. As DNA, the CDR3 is TGTGCCAGCAGGGGACAGGGAATTGCAACTAATGAAAAACTGTTTTTT. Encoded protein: CASRGQGIATNEKLFF.

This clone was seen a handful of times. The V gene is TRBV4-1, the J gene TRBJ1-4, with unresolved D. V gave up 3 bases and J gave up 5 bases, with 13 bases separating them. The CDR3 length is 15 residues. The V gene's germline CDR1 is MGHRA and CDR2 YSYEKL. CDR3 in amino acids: CASSQTGIMNEKLFF. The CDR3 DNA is TGCGCCAGCAGCCAGACGGGGATAATGAATGAAAAACTGTTTTTT.